Listed below are T cell receptor beta chains from one sample, sequenced in a study of cytomegalovirus exposure and HLA in healthy donors. TCRdb keeps only in-frame clones here, not all; method: immunoSEQ multiplex PCR. The repertoire holds about 130,000 clones, with around four fifths as singletons. Sequencing input: PBMCs. Receptor source: a man younger than 35 in good health and CMV-seropositive. The CDR3 runs from the conserved cysteine through the conserved F or W. The D gene is left open where the match is weak. For some rows the clone size is stated as once, few or many, or as a class when expanded; others skip it.

abundance	d_gene	v_gene	j_gene	CDR3aa	CDR3nt
-	-	TRBV19	TRBJ1-6	CASGEWSYNSPLHF	TGTGCCAGTGGGGAGTGGTCCTATAATTCACCCCTCCACTTT
-	-	TRBV11-2	TRBJ2-5	CASSLGVREETQYF	TGTGCCAGCAGCTTAGGAGTTAGGGAGGAGACCCAGTACTTC
-	-	TRBV7-3	TRBJ2-1	CASSLGLTSEQFF	TGTGCCAGCAGCTTAGGACTCACCAGTGAGCAGTTCTTC
-	-	TRBV11-2	TRBJ1-4	CASSLLAGTNEKLFF	TGTGCCAGCAGCTTATTGGCGGGAACTAATGAAAAACTGTTTTTT
-	TRBD1	TRBV27	TRBJ2-7	CASSSGQGPGYEQYF	TGTGCCAGCAGTTCGGGACAGGGACCTGGCTACGAGCAGTACTTC
-	-	TRBV7-9	TRBJ1-4	CASSPGGTWNEKLFF	TGTGCCAGCAGCCCGGGGGGTACTTGGAATGAAAAACTGTTTTTT
-	-	TRBV13	TRBJ1-1	CASRDQLSRDSEAFF	TGTGCCAGCCGTGACCAACTCTCTCGCGACTCTGAAGCTTTCTTT
-	-	TRBV5-1	TRBJ1-1	CASSWTFDVRAANTEAFF	TGCGCCAGCAGCTGGACCTTTGACGTCAGGGCGGCGAACACTGAAGCTTTCTTT
-	TRBD2	TRBV7-3	TRBJ2-3	CASSKRASGGTDTQYF	TGTGCCAGCAGCAAAAGGGCTAGCGGGGGCACAGATACGCAGTATTTT
-	-	TRBV4-1	TRBJ1-5	CASSPNSPNQPQHF	TGCGCCAGCAGCCCGAACAGTCCTAATCAGCCCCAGCATTTT
-	-	TRBV6-6	TRBJ1-2	CASSASGGYTF	TGTGCCAGCAGTGCCAGTGGTGGCTACACCTTC
-	-	TRBV21-1	TRBJ2-4	CAGGRGKNIQYF	TGTGCCGGAGGGAGAGGCAAAAACATTCAGTACTTC
-	-	TRBV9	TRBJ2-5	CASSAEARETQYF	TGTGCCAGCAGCGCGGAAGCTAGAGAGACCCAGTACTTC
-	-	TRBV9	TRBJ2-7	CASSPGVYVGAYEQYF	TGTGCCAGCAGCCCGGGGGTTTACGTAGGCGCCTACGAGCAGTACTTC
-	-	TRBV30	TRBJ1-2	CAWSLTGDYGYTF	TGTGCCTGGAGTTTGACAGGCGACTATGGCTACACCTTC
few	TRBD2	TRBV15	TRBJ2-7	CATSRDGLAGGSTYEQYF	TGTGCCACCAGCAGAGATGGGCTAGCGGGGGGCTCTACCTACGAGCAGTACTTC
once	TRBD1	TRBV6-6	TRBJ2-7	CASSYSLGQGTHEQYF	TGTGCCAGCAGTTACTCGTTGGGACAGGGAACGCACGAGCAGTACTTC
-	-	TRBV6-1	TRBJ1-4	CASSEASGGGVNEKLFF	TGTGCCAGCAGTGAAGCTTCGGGCGGGGGCGTTAATGAAAAACTGTTTTTT
-	-	TRBV21-1	TRBJ2-6	CASSKPGDRGRSGANVLTF	TGTGCCAGCAGCAAACCAGGGGACAGGGGGCGATCTGGGGCCAACGTCCTGACTTTC
-	-	TRBV9	TRBJ1-3	CASSVEGEGNTIYF	TGTGCCAGCAGCGTTGAAGGAGAGGGAAACACCATATATTTT
-	-	TRBV7-8	TRBJ2-7	CASSLPPNGQYEQYF	TGTGCCAGCAGCTTACCCCCAAACGGACAGTACGAGCAGTACTTC
-	TRBD2	TRBV27	TRBJ2-2	CASRGGQVLTGELFF	TGTGCCAGCCGGGGGGGCCAGGTTCTAACCGGGGAGCTGTTTTTT
-	-	TRBV4-1	TRBJ1-1	CASSQVGPEAFF	TGCGCCAGCAGCCAAGTTGGGCCAGAAGCTTTCTTT